Presented here are 18 T cell receptor beta chains from one specimen sequenced in a study of blood T cell repertoires in COVID-19. Here immunoSEQ multiplex PCR was the method, and the copy in TCRdb shows in-frame clones only, minus some. The table records roughly 290,000 clones, 90% of them present only once. Sequences were obtained from peripheral blood. These receptors all come from a woman in her twenties or thirties with COVID-19, enrolled during active disease.

The chain is built from TRBV6-2 or TRBV6-3 and TRBJ2-2, with D perhaps TRBD2 (6 bases). V lost 2 bases and J 6 bases, leaving 10 bases between the germline ends. Germline CDR1 MNHEY, CDR2 SVGEGT. The CDR3 length is 14 residues. CDR3 sequence (DNA): TGTGCCAGCAGTTACGACTGGGAGGCCGGGGAGCTGTTTTTT. It translates to CASSYDWEAGELFF.

This sequence joins TRBV28 and TRBJ2-7, with 8 bases fitting TRBD1. V gave up 5 bases and J gave up 0 bases; unmatched junction bases: 9. CDR1 is MDHEN, CDR2 SYDVKM, per germline. CDR3 length: 16 amino acids. CDR3 bases: TGTGCCAGCAGTCCATGGACAGGGCGAAACTCCTACGAGCAGTACTTC. It specifies CASSPWTGRNSYEQYF. Combining the CDR3 with reference TRBV28 and TRBJ2-7 gives the whole variable domain DVKVTQSSRYLVKRTGEKVFLECVQDMDHENMFWYRQDPGLGLRLIYFSYDVKMKEKGDIPEGYSVSREKKERFSLILESASTNQTSMYLCASSPWTGRNSYEQYFGPGTRLTVT.

The rearrangement uses TRBV4-1 and TRBJ1-6, with D perhaps TRBD1 (5 bases). Looked up from germline, CDR1 is MGHRA and CDR2 is YSYEKL. This CDR3 comprises 15 residues. Trimming took off 4 bases at V and 10 bases at J, with 17 bases between the two ends. Here the CDR3 reads CASSPAGTSVSPLHF. In DNA form, the CDR3 reads TGCGCCAGCAGCCCTGCCGGGACTAGCGTCTCACCCCTCCACTTT.

Details on this clone: The identical CDR3 is also encoded by other nucleotide sequences in the sample. The CDR3 DNA reads TGTGCCAGCAGCTCTACAGGATACGAGCAGTACTTC. Its translation: CASSSTGYEQYF. The gene calls are TRBV5-5 and TRBJ2-7, with D perhaps TRBD1 (5 bases). CDR3 length equals 12 residues. The germline V and J ends were trimmed by 3 bases and 4 bases, with 8 bases remaining between them. CDR1 SGHKS and CDR2 YYEKEE come from the germline V gene (reference sequence).

The rearrangement uses TRBV4-2 and TRBJ2-2; tentatively, D is TRBD2 (6 bases). The germline V and J ends were trimmed by 1 base and 2 bases, with 11 bases remaining between them. The CDR3 extends over 16 amino acids. From germline, CDR1 is LGHNA and CDR2 YNFKEQ. In DNA form, the CDR3 reads TGTGCCAGCAGCCAAGTTGGGACTTCCAACACCGGGGAGCTGTTTTTT. Translated: CASSQVGTSNTGELFF.

A word on this clone: Relative to the germline gene, one junction end is altered; a read error may explain this. This chain connects TRBV7-7 to TRBJ2-2; no clear D. The CDR3 has 16 residues. Germline CDR1 and CDR2: SSHAT and FNYEAQ (reference sequence). The CDR3 protein is CASSLKLPVNTGELFF. In DNA form, the CDR3 reads TGTGCTAGCAGCTTAAAGTTGCCAGTTAACACCGGGGAGCTGTTTTTT.

The chain recombines TRBV2 with TRBJ2-1; 9 bases are shared with TRBD1. The CDR3 has 15 amino acids. With 3 bases clipped from V and 3 bases from J, the junction kept 3 bases outside the gene matches. Germline values: CDR1 SNHLY, CDR2 FYNNEI. CDR3 amino acids: CASSDYRGLYNEQFF. The CDR3 DNA is TGTGCCAGCAGTGATTACAGGGGGCTCTACAATGAGCAGTTCTTC.

The chain uses TRBV27 and TRBJ2-7; 13 bases line up with TRBD2. The ends lost 5 bases at V and 4 bases at J; junction bases unmatched: 17. The CDR3 totals 19 residues. CDR1 and CDR2 (germline): MNHEY, SMNVEV (reference sequence). The CDR3 DNA reads as TGTGCCAGCAGTCTCCGGACTAGCGGGAGTATGGGCGAGCCTTACGAGCAGTACTTC. This codes for CASSLRTSGSMGEPYEQYF.

This chain joins TRBV11-2 and TRBJ1-1, with a weak D call TRBD1 (5 bases). Germline V lookup: CDR1 SGHAT, CDR2 FQNNGV. The length of the CDR3 is 16 residues. The V gene lost 5 bases and the J gene lost 5 bases, with 21 bases spanning the gap. The DNA for the CDR3 is TGTGCCAGCAGCCCCCTTCAGGAGGGGTGGGAGACTGAAGCTTTCTTT. This sequence encodes CASSPLQEGWETEAFF.

The CDR3 DNA is TGTGCCAGCAGCTCCTTGGGCGAAAAACTGTTTTTT. Translating it yields CASSSLGEKLFF. The gene calls are TRBV7-2 and TRBJ1-4; no reliable D call. This CDR3 region has 12 residues. Looked up from germline, CDR1 is SGHTA and CDR2 is FQGNSA. V lost 4 bases and J 8 bases, leaving 8 bases between the germline ends.

The chain joins TRBV2 to TRBJ1-2; D might be TRBD1 (5 bases). The CDR3 totals 16 residues. Trimming left V 4 bases short and J 4 bases short, with 19 bases between. Germline-derived CDR1 and CDR2 are SNHLY and FYNNEI. The DNA for the CDR3 is TGTGCCAGCAGTGGTGGGAGGACACCCGGCACCTATGGCTACACCTTC. This codes for CASSGGRTPGTYGYTF. The full variable domain, rest sourced from reference TRBV2 and TRBJ1-2, is EPEVTQTPSHQVTQMGQEVILRCVPISNHLYFYWYRQILGQKVEFLVSFYNNEISEKSEIFDDQFSVERPDGSNFTLKIRSTKLEDSAMYFCASSGGRTPGTYGYTFGSGTRLTVV.

J is TRBJ2-7 and V is TRBV28; 7 bases fit TRBD1. Germline CDR1 is MDHEN and CDR2 is SYDVKM. The CDR3 length is 12 residues. The V and J ends lost 8 bases and 4 bases, in that order; junction bases with no gene match: 5. Here the CDR3 DNA reads TGTGCCAGCGTAACAGGGGAGTACGAGCAGTACTTC. It is translated as CASVTGEYEQYF.

The V call is TRBV29-1, the J call TRBJ2-1; D unresolved. Trimming removed 3 bases from V and 7 bases from J, with 13 bases in between. The CDR3 has 13 amino acids. CDR1 is SQVTM and CDR2 is ANQGSEA in the germline V gene. The CDR3 nucleotides are TGCAGCGTTGAGAGGATGGGTGGTAATGAGCAGTTCTTC. Residues: CSVERMGGNEQFF.

This clone appeared a single time. V and J are TRBV6-5 and TRBJ2-7; D might be TRBD2 (6 bases). The CDR3 runs 16 residues. The V gene's germline CDR1 is MNHEY and CDR2 SVGAGI. The V gene lost 3 bases and the J gene lost 3 bases, with 18 bases spanning the gap. The CDR3 loop reads CASSYLISGLIYEQYF. CDR3 nucleotides: TGTGCCAGCAGTTATCTCATTTCCGGACTAATCTACGAGCAGTACTTC.

The V gene is TRBV25-1, the J gene TRBJ1-1; TRBD1 agrees at 10 bases. The CDR3 contains 15 residues. V was pared by 5 bases and J by 4 bases, with 7 bases of the junction left unmatched. CDR1 is MGHDK, CDR2 SYGVNS, per germline. The chain's CDR3 is CASSPHRTGGTEAFF. DNA of the CDR3: TGTGCCAGCAGTCCTCACCGGACAGGGGGCACTGAAGCTTTCTTT.

The chain has TRBV29-1 and TRBJ1-4, with D perhaps matching TRBD1 (5 bases). The V and J ends lost 7 bases and 7 bases respectively, with 16 bases between them. This CDR3 spans 13 amino acids. Germline V CDR1 and CDR2: SQVTM, ANQGSEA. The chain's CDR3 is CSGWAGDGEKLFF. DNA of the CDR3: TGCAGCGGGTGGGCGGGGGATGGTGAAAAACTGTTTTTT.

The chain combines TRBV7-2 with TRBJ2-1; 11 bases agree with TRBD2. CDR3 length: 17 residues. CDR1 and CDR2 from the germline V gene are SGHTA and FQGNSA. V trimming: 2 bases; J trimming: 9 bases; junction bases outside the gene matches: 12. In DNA form, the CDR3 reads TGTGCCAGCAGCTTACTAGCGGGAGGTCGAGCCCTCGGTGAGCAGTTCTTC. Protein sequence: CASSLLAGGRALGEQFF. The entire variable domain, with the rest obtained from reference TRBV7-2 and TRBJ2-1, is as follows: GAGVSQSPSNKVTEKGKDVELRCDPISGHTALYWYRQSLGQGLEFLIYFQGNSAPDKSGLPSDRFSAERTGGSVSTLTIQRTQQEDSAVYLCASSLLAGGRALGEQFFGPGTRLTVL.

The chain recombines TRBV3-1 (or the pseudogene TRBV3-2) with TRBJ1-6; TRBD1 matches at 8 bases. Germline CDR1 is LGHDT and CDR2 is YNNKEL (reference sequence). The CDR3 runs 14 residues. The V and J ends lost 4 bases and 9 bases, in that order; junction bases with no gene match: 5. The CDR3 here is CASSLKTGVSPLHF. The CDR3 DNA sequence: TGTGCCAGCAGCCTAAAGACAGGGGTTTCACCCCTCCACTTT.